This T cell receptor beta chain is from a study of cytomegalovirus exposure and HLA in healthy donors. The study's findings and limits: HLA allele associations emerged for about 16,000 TCR beta sequences in a later analysis, at 0.05 false discovery rate. With later analysis, a missense DCLRE1C variant became linked to TCR beta V- and J-gene trimming. A list of approximately 160 TCR beta chains associated with cytomegalovirus was given. Most TCR sequences were rare, but some public TCRs occurred in many donors.

This CDR3 has 12 residues. CDR1 and CDR2 from the germline V gene are SGHRS and YFSETQ. J was trimmed by 6 bases and V by 3 bases; bases with no gene match: 3. A few counts support this clone. Its antigen is unknown. Use of 60 Vbeta and 13 Jbeta primers characterized the PCR. This table comes from immunoSEQ multiplex PCR, and its TCRdb copy is limited to in-frame clones, with some not included. This sample has roughly 180,000 clones; approximately 80% occur once, and the top ten carry 2% to 2.5%. This clonotype originated in a male donor in good health and CMV-seronegative. Sequences were obtained from PBMCs. This chain links TRBV5-1 with TRBJ2-7; 7 nucleotides line up with TRBD1. The CDR3 reads CASSSQGPEQYF. CDR3 DNA sequence: TGCGCCAGCAGCTCACAGGGGCCCGAGCAGTACTTC. Based on the CDR3 plus reference TRBV5-1 and TRBJ2-7, the full variable domain is KAGVTQTPRYLIKTRGQQVTLSCSPISGHRSVSWYQQTPGQGLQFLFEYFSETQRNKGNFPGRFSGRQFSNSRSEMNVSTLELGDSALYLCASSSQGPEQYFGPGTRLTVT.